The 8 T cell receptor beta chains given below trace back to one sample, sequenced in a study of shared clonotypes between healthy human individuals. Sequenced by immunoSEQ multiplex PCR; TCRdb stores in-frame clones only, minus some. The table records approximately 1,500,000 clones, approximately 98% of them present only once. Input material: naive CD4+ T cells sorted from blood. Described subset: CD45RA+ positively selected. Receptor source: a man aged 30-40 years in good health.

The rearrangement uses TRBV5-1 and TRBJ1-1; D unclear. This CDR3 comprises 16 residues. The V gene's germline CDR1 is SGHRS and CDR2 YFSETQ. The V end was cut by 0 bases, the J end by 3 bases, with 15 bases between. Here the CDR3 reads CASSLAGSGRDTEAFF. As DNA, the CDR3 is TGCGCCAGCAGCTTGGCCGGGTCGGGGAGGGACACTGAAGCTTTCTTT.

The chain employs TRBV7-9 and TRBJ1-2; D is uncertain. Trimming removed 2 bases from V and 3 bases from J, with 10 bases in between. CDR1 SEHNR and CDR2 FQNEAQ come from the germline V gene (reference sequence). The CDR3 extends over 14 amino acids. The CDR3 is CASSLLGVDYGYTF. The CDR3 DNA reads TGTGCCAGCAGCTTACTGGGAGTAGACTATGGCTACACCTTC.

On this clone: Distinct nucleotide sequences in the sample also encode this CDR3. The chain links TRBV18 to TRBJ1-3; D unclear. This CDR3 has 13 amino acids. Trimming took off 2 bases at V and 3 bases at J, with 5 bases between the two ends. Germline V gene lookup returns CDR1 KGHSH and CDR2 LQKENI. CDR3 in DNA: TGTGCCAGCTCACCAGCCGGTGGAAACACCATATATTTT. Encoded protein: CASSPAGGNTIYF.

The chain joins TRBV6-6 to TRBJ2-3; D is unclear. The CDR3 has 12 amino acids. Germline CDR1 and CDR2: MNHNY and SVGAGI (reference sequence). V shed 7 bases and J shed 1 base, with 6 bases lying between them. The CDR3 here is CASTHRTDTQYF. Written as DNA, the CDR3 is TGTGCCAGCACTCATCGCACAGATACGCAGTATTTT.

The rearrangement joins TRBV5-8 to TRBJ2-2, with a tentative D call TRBD2 (5 bases). CDR1 is SGHTS and CDR2 is YDEGEE in the germline V gene. The CDR3 has 15 amino acids. Trimming pared 9 bases from V and 1 base from J, leaving 16 bases between. The CDR3: CATGSGRGNTGELFF. CDR3 bases: TGTGCCACCGGCTCCGGTCGGGGGAACACCGGGGAGCTGTTTTTT. Drawing the rest from reference TRBV5-8 and TRBJ2-2, the complete variable domain is EAGVTQSPTHLIKTRGQQATLRCSPISGHTSVYWYQQALGLGLQFLLWYDEGEERNRGNFPPRFSGRQFPNYSSELNVNALELEDSALYLCATGSGRGNTGELFFGEGSRLTVL.

In the case of this clone: The same CDR3 also results from other DNA sequences found in this sample. The J gene is TRBJ2-2, the V gene TRBV9; D uncertain. Germline V gene lookup returns CDR1 SGDLS and CDR2 YYNGEE. The ends were cut back, 0 bases at V and 6 bases at J, with 6 bases in the middle. This CDR3 comprises 13 residues. CDR3 nucleotides: TGTGCCAGCAGCGTAGTGGGTGCCGGGGAGCTGTTTTTT. This codes for CASSVVGAGELFF.

The chain recombines TRBV19 with TRBJ2-4; 7 bases line up with TRBD2. Germline-derived CDR1 and CDR2 are LNHDA and SQIVND (reference sequence). V shed 2 bases and J 8 bases; nucleotides not matched to a gene: 9. CDR3 length equals 15 residues. CDR3 region: CASSIIWASGHIQYF. The CDR3 DNA is TGTGCCAGTAGTATAATCTGGGCTAGCGGCCACATTCAGTACTTC.

The chain couples TRBV28 to TRBJ2-2; TRBD1 matches at 8 bases. CDR3 length equals 16 residues. From germline, CDR1 is MDHEN and CDR2 SYDVKM. J was trimmed by 1 base and V by 2 bases; bases with no gene match: 3. CDR3 sequence reads: CASSLQGTGNTGELFF. In DNA, the CDR3 is TGTGCCAGCAGTTTACAAGGGACAGGGAACACCGGGGAGCTGTTTTTT.